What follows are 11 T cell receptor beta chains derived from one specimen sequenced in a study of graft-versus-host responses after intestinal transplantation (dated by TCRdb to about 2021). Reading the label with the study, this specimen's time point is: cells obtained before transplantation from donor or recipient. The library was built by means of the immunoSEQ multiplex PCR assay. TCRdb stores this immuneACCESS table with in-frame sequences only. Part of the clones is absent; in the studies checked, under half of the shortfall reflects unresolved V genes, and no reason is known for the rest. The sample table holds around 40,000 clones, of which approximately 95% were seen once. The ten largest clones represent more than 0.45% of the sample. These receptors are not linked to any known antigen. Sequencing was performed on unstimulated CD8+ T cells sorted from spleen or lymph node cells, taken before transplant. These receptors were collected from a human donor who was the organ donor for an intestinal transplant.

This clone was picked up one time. CDR3 residues: CASSLPDRLAQETQYF. The CDR3 coding sequence is TGTGCCAGCAGCCTTCCGGACAGGTTGGCGCAAGAGACCCAGTACTTC. This chain connects TRBV7-6 to TRBJ2-5; 7 bases match TRBD1. Germline V lookup: CDR1 SGHVS, CDR2 FNYEAQ. CDR3 length: 16 residues. V trimming: 5 bases; J trimming: 2 bases; junction bases outside the gene matches: 11.

The CDR3 DNA is TGTGCCAGCAGACGACTGAACGTTACAGATACGCAGTATTTT. Translated: CASRRLNVTDTQYF. The rearrangement uses TRBV6-5 and TRBJ2-3; D unclear. This CDR3 is 14 amino acids long. CDR1 and CDR2 from the germline V gene are MNHEY and SVGAGI. Trimming shortened V by 6 bases and J by 3 bases, and 13 bases separated the two germline ends.

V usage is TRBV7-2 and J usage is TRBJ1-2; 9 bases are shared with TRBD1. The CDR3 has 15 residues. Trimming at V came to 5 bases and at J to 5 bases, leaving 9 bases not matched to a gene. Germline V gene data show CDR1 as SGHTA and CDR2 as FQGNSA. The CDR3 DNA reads TGTGCCAGCAGCAACCTAGGGACAGGGCTTTATGGCTACACCTTC. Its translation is CASSNLGTGLYGYTF.

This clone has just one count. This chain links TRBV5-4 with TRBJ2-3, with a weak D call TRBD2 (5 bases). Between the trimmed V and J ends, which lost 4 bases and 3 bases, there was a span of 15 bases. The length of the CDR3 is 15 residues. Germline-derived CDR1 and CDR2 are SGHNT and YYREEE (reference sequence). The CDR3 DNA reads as TGTGCCAGCAGCCCCCTCAAGGGAGATACAGATACGCAGTATTTT. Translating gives CASSPLKGDTDTQYF.

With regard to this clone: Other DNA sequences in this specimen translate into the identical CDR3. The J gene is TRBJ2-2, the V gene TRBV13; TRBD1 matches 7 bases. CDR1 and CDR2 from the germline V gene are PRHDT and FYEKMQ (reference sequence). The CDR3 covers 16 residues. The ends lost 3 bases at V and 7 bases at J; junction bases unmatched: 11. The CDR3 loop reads CASSLGREGADGELFF. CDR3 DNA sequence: TGTGCCAGCAGCTTGGGGCGTGAGGGGGCGGACGGGGAGCTGTTTTTT. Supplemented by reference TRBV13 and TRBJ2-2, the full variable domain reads AAGVIQSPRHLIKEKRETATLKCYPIPRHDTVYWYQQGPGQDPQFLISFYEKMQSDKGSIPDRFSAQQFSDYHSELNMSSLELGDSALYFCASSLGREGADGELFFGEGSRLTVL.

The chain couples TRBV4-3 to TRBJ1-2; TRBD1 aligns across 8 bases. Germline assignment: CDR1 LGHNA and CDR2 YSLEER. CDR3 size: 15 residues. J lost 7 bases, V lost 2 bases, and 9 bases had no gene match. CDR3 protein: CASSQYGQGAGGYTF. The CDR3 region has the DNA TGCGCCAGCAGCCAATATGGGCAGGGGGCAGGTGGCTACACCTTC.

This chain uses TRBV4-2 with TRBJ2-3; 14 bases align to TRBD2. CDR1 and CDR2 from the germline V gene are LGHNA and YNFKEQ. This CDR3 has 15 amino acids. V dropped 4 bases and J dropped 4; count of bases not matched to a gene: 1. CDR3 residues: CASSPTSGGADTQYF. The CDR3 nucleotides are TGTGCCAGCAGCCCGACTAGCGGGGGGGCAGATACGCAGTATTTT.

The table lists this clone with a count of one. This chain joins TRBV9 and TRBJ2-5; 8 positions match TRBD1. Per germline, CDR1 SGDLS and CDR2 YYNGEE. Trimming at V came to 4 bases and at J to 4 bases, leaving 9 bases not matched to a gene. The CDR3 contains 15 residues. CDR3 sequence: CASSPSGQGGETQYF. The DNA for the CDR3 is TGTGCCAGCAGCCCCAGTGGACAGGGAGGAGAGACCCAGTACTTC.

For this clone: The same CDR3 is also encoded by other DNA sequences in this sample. The CDR3 nucleotides are TGTGCTAGTGGCCTGGGACAGGGGGCAGATACGCAGTATTTT. This sequence encodes CASGLGQGADTQYF. This chain links TRBV12-5 with TRBJ2-3; TRBD1 matches at 11 bases. This CDR3 region has 14 residues. V lost 6 bases, J lost 4 bases, and 3 bases stayed unmatched. Per the germline V gene, CDR1 is LGHNT and CDR2 is FRNRAP.

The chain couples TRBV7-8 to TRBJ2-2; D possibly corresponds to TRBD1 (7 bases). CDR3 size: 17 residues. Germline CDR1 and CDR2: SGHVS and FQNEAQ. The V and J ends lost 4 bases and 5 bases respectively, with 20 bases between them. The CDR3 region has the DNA TGTGCCAGCAGCTCCCCCAGGGGGGTGAGCATGACCGGGGAGCTGTTTTTT. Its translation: CASSSPRGVSMTGELFF.

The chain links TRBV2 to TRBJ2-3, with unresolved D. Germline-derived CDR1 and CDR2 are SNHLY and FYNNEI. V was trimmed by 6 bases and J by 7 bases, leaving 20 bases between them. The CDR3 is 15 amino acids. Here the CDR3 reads CASSYPRLPVNTQYF. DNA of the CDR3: TGTGCCAGCAGCTATCCGAGACTCCCTGTCAATACGCAGTATTTT.